What follows are 18 T cell receptor beta chains derived from one specimen sequenced in a study of blood T cell repertoires in COVID-19. Assay: immunoSEQ multiplex PCR; the TCRdb copy retains only in-frame clones and omits some. This sample has over 150,000 clones, with roughly 84% found just once. Sequenced sample: peripheral blood. The receptor source for this set is a woman aged 60-75 years with COVID-19, enrolled during active disease.

This chain uses TRBV2 with TRBJ1-2; D may be TRBD1 (5 bases). The length of the CDR3 is 14 residues. Trimming left V 6 bases short and J 4 bases short, with 15 bases between. The V gene's germline CDR1 is SNHLY and CDR2 FYNNEI. The CDR3 DNA reads as TGTGCCAGCAGGTCGGTAGGGGATCTCTATGGCTACACCTTC. This encodes CASRSVGDLYGYTF.

This chain uses TRBV5-4 with TRBJ1-3; D may be TRBD1 (5 bases). CDR3 length: 13 amino acids. In germline, CDR1 is SGHNT, CDR2 YYREEE (reference sequence). Trimming removed 1 base from V and 6 bases from J, with 8 bases in between. CDR3 protein: CASSLPRENTIYF. CDR3 sequence (DNA): TGTGCCAGCAGCTTGCCCAGGGAAAACACCATATATTTT.

The chain uses TRBV5-1 and TRBJ1-2; D remains unclear. The CDR3 is 13 amino acids. With 5 bases removed from V and 3 bases from J, the gap between germline ends came to 11 bases. Per the germline V gene, CDR1 is SGHRS and CDR2 is YFSETQ. The CDR3 nucleotides read TGCGCCAGCAGAGCCGACTTGGACTATGGCTACACCTTC. Translated, it gives CASRADLDYGYTF.

The chain employs TRBV18 and TRBJ1-6, with D possibly matching TRBD1 (6 bases). Germline lookup yields CDR1 KGHSH and CDR2 LQKENI. The CDR3 contains 19 residues. V was pared by 5 bases and J by 0 bases, with 20 bases between. The CDR3 nucleotides read TGTGCCAGCTCAACCTCGGGGGGCTTAGGGAGCTCCTATAATTCACCCCTCCACTTT. It is translated as CASSTSGGLGSSYNSPLHF.

This clone has only a few counts. The rearrangement joins TRBV5-1 to TRBJ1-4, with TRBD1 matching over 8 bases. Trimming cost V 1 base and J 7 bases; bases outside gene matches: 6. Germline V gives CDR1 SGHRS, CDR2 YFSETQ. The CDR3 totals 15 residues. CDR3 bases: TGCGCCAGCAGCTTGTCCGAGACAGGGGTTGAAAAACTGTTTTTT. This codes for CASSLSETGVEKLFF.

The chain carries TRBV14 and TRBJ1-2; D may be TRBD1 (6 bases). Germline V gives CDR1 SGHDN, CDR2 FVKESK. Trimming removed 4 bases from V and 9 bases from J, with 15 bases in between. This CDR3 comprises 13 residues. This CDR3 is CASSPITTGSYTF. Here the CDR3 DNA reads TGTGCCAGCAGCCCCATTACCACAGGGAGCTACACCTTC.

This chain links TRBV6-5 with TRBJ1-1; tentatively, D is TRBD1 (6 bases). Germline V gives CDR1 MNHEY, CDR2 SVGAGI. This CDR3 has 16 residues. Trimming took 2 bases from V and 0 from J, leaving 13 bases between them. CDR3 sequence: CASSYVDSRMNTEAFF. The CDR3 DNA reads as TGTGCCAGCAGTTACGTGGACAGCCGGATGAACACTGAAGCTTTCTTT.

The rearrangement joins TRBV19 to TRBJ2-5; the D is unclear. The CDR3 sequence is 13 residues long. Trimming removed 3 bases from V and 4 bases from J, with 9 bases in between. Germline CDR1 is LNHDA and CDR2 is SQIVND (reference sequence). This chain's CDR3 is CASSIVLSETQYF. CDR3 coding DNA: TGTGCCAGTAGTATTGTACTCTCAGAGACCCAGTACTTC.

The chain recombines TRBV7-9 with TRBJ1-3, with D unclear. V lost 8 bases to trimming and J lost 3 bases, with 17 bases between them. The CDR3 is made up of 15 amino acids. CDR1 is SEHNR, CDR2 FQNEAQ, per germline (reference sequence). This CDR3 reads CASRGGNGRGNTIYF. For the CDR3, the DNA is TGTGCCAGCCGGGGAGGCAATGGTCGTGGAAACACCATATATTTT.

V and J are TRBV12-5 and TRBJ1-2, with TRBD1 matching 7 bases. Germline assignment: CDR1 LGHNT and CDR2 FRNRAP. The CDR3 spans 15 residues. The V gene end was trimmed by 6 bases and the J gene end by 4 bases; junction bases not matched to a gene: 11. CDR3 in amino acids: CASGEIGQVGYGYTF. DNA for the CDR3: TGTGCTAGTGGCGAAATAGGACAGGTCGGCTATGGCTACACCTTC.

The chain has TRBV27 and TRBJ2-7; TRBD2 aligns across 9 bases. V was pared by 3 bases and J by 2 bases, with 8 bases of the junction left unmatched. This CDR3 has 16 residues. Germline V CDR1 and CDR2: MNHEY, SMNVEV (reference sequence). CDR3 DNA: TGTGCCAGCAGTTTCATTTTTAGCGGGGGACCCTACGAGCAGTACTTC. Encoded protein: CASSFIFSGGPYEQYF.

V usage is TRBV5-1 and J usage is TRBJ2-7; 11 bases line up with TRBD2. Germline V lookup: CDR1 SGHRS, CDR2 YFSETQ. Trimming took 4 bases from V and 2 from J; bases not matched to a gene: 5. The CDR3 sequence is 15 residues long. CDR3 nucleotide sequence: TGCGCCAGCAGCGCGGGGACTAGCGGAGCCTACGAGCAGTACTTC. Protein: CASSAGTSGAYEQYF.

The chain employs TRBV5-1 and TRBJ2-5; D not resolved. With 0 bases removed from V and 4 bases from J, the gap between germline ends came to 7 bases. Germline V gives CDR1 SGHRS, CDR2 YFSETQ. This CDR3 has 13 amino acids. CDR3 loop: CASSLGQVETQYF. CDR3 bases: TGCGCCAGCAGCTTGGGTCAGGTAGAGACCCAGTACTTC.

The genes are TRBV30 and TRBJ1-1; D is unclear. The length of the CDR3 is 13 residues. Between the trimmed V and J ends, which lost 1 base and 1 base, there was a span of 7 bases. Per germline, CDR1 GTSNPN and CDR2 SVGIG (reference sequence). CDR3 DNA sequence: TGTGCCTGGAGTGGACACCAGAACACTGAAGCTTTCTTT. Its protein is CAWSGHQNTEAFF.

The chain couples TRBV5-1 to TRBJ1-1, with TRBD1 identical over 7 bases. Unmatched junction bases numbered 4, after V lost 2 bases and J lost 6 bases. The V gene's germline CDR1 is SGHRS and CDR2 YFSETQ. The CDR3 contains 13 residues. The CDR3, as DNA: TGCGCCAGCAGCTTAAGACAGGGCCCTGAAGCTTTCTTT. Translated: CASSLRQGPEAFF. Based on the CDR3 plus reference TRBV5-1 and TRBJ1-1, the full variable domain is KAGVTQTPRYLIKTRGQQVTLSCSPISGHRSVSWYQQTPGQGLQFLFEYFSETQRNKGNFPGRFSGRQFSNSRSEMNVSTLELGDSALYLCASSLRQGPEAFFGQGTRLTVV.

The chain combines TRBV11-2 with TRBJ1-3; D remains unclear. CDR1 is SGHAT, CDR2 FQNNGV, per germline. The CDR3 length is 16 residues. With 1 base removed from V and 0 bases from J, the gap between germline ends came to 10 bases. CDR3 sequence reads: CASSLVAGNSGNTIYF. The CDR3 nucleotides read TGTGCCAGCAGCTTAGTGGCGGGTAACTCTGGAAACACCATATATTTT.

The J gene is TRBJ2-1, the V gene TRBV5-1; D is unresolved. Between the trimmed V and J ends, which lost 1 base and 2 bases, there was a span of 10 bases. CDR3 length: 15 residues. Per the germline V gene, CDR1 is SGHRS and CDR2 is YFSETQ. The DNA for the CDR3 is TGCGCCAGCAGCTTGAGTCATGAGCCCTACAATGAGCAGTTCTTC. This sequence encodes CASSLSHEPYNEQFF.

The V and J genes are TRBV18 and TRBJ2-1; 8 bases align to TRBD2. The CDR3 is made up of 14 amino acids. Germline V gene lookup returns CDR1 KGHSH and CDR2 LQKENI. Germline trimming cut 3 bases from V and 9 bases from J; bases unmatched to any gene: 7. The DNA for the CDR3 is TGTGCCAGCTCACCGGCCGGGGGGGCAGTTGAGCAGTTCTTC. It specifies CASSPAGGAVEQFF.